This T cell receptor (beta chain) was retrieved from a study of blood T cell repertoires in COVID-19. Across the study: Some COVID-19 samples were acute and others convalescent; all came from the United States, Italy and Spain. PBMCs, B-cell-depleted T cells, or T cells were the source of the cDNA or gDNA that made up the material.

How the authors handled the data: It was from reference gene primer amplification that nucleated cell counts were estimated. Profiled with immunoSEQ multiplex PCR; TCRdb holds only in-frame clones, not every one. V and J calls plus clone size are reproduced from that table; the DNA served to infer D and trimming. This sample has about 68,000 clones, with 80% to 90% found just once. Looked up from germline, CDR1 is SGDLS and CDR2 is YYNGEE. The CDR3 runs 15 residues. V dropped 1 base and J dropped 1 base, with 10 bases sitting between them. Sequenced material: peripheral blood. The rearrangement uses TRBV9 and TRBJ2-3, with D perhaps TRBD2 (5 bases). The source is a woman aged 55 to 70 with acute or convalescent COVID-19. Written as DNA, the CDR3 is TGTGCCAGCAGCGTATCTGGGGAGCGCACAGATACGCAGTATTTT. The encoded protein is CASSVSGERTDTQYF.